The clone carrying this T cell receptor beta chain was found once. The target antigen is unknown. These data are taken from a study of cytomegalovirus exposure and HLA in healthy donors. As for the study in general: Both the 120 or so validation repertoires and the 600 to 750 first-cohort repertoires used the same platform, as reported by a later analysis. Study-level points and caveats: Investigators reported 150 to 200 TCR beta chains as tied to cytomegalovirus.

Sequencing was performed with immunoSEQ multiplex PCR; in TCRdb, only in-frame clones are kept and a portion is missing. The sample carries about 250,000 clones, 87% recorded once. Germline V gives CDR1 SGHNT, CDR2 YYREEE (reference sequence). CDR3 size: 13 residues. The germline V and J ends were trimmed by 0 bases and 3 bases, with 7 bases remaining between them. The specimen sequenced was PBMCs. The source is a man between 18 and 35 years old in good health and CMV-seropositive. The chain joins TRBV5-4 to TRBJ2-7, with D maybe TRBD1 (5 bases). CDR3 coding DNA: TGTGCCAGCAGCTTGGGACAGAACTACGAGCAGTACTTC. Residues: CASSLGQNYEQYF.